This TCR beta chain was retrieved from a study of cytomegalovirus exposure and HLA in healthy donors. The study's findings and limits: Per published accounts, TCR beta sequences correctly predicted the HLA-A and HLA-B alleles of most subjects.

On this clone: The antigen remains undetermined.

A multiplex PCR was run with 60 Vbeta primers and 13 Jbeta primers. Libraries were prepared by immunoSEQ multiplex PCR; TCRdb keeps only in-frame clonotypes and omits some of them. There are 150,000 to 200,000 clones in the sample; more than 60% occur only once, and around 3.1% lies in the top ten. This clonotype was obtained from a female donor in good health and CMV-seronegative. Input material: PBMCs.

The CDR3, as DNA: TGTGCCAGCAGCCCTCTCCGGCCGAGGAGCTCCTACAATGAGCAGTTCTTC. Translation: CASSPLRPRSSYNEQFF. The rearrangement joins TRBV11-2 to TRBJ2-1, with D hard to call. The CDR3 consists of 17 residues. In germline, CDR1 is SGHAT, CDR2 FQNNGV. V dropped 5 bases and J dropped 0 bases, with 17 bases sitting between them.